The next 15 T cell receptor beta chains were all read from a single sample in a study of T cell responses to AZD1222 COVID-19 vaccine. Method: immunoSEQ multiplex PCR; TCRdb's copy keeps in-frame clones and lacks some. The sample contains 130,000 to 150,000 clones, over 85% of which appear only once. The material sequenced was peripheral blood, taken on day 0 of AZD1222 vaccination. These TCRs come from an adult in good health.

J is TRBJ1-5 and V is TRBV28; D call uncertain. V gave up 6 bases and J gave up 0 bases, with 15 bases separating them. The germline CDR1 and CDR2 sequences are MDHEN and SYDVKM. The CDR3 runs to 16 residues. DNA for the CDR3: TGTGCCAGCAGCTCCCCCCGCAGTAATAGCAATCAGCCCCAGCATTTT. This codes for CASSSPRSNSNQPQHF.

The chain carries TRBV5-6 and TRBJ2-1, with TRBD1 matching over 10 bases. From germline, CDR1 is SGHDT and CDR2 YYEEEE. The CDR3 is 17 residues long. V lost 4 bases, J lost 3 bases, and 10 bases stayed unmatched. The CDR3 bases are TGTGCCAGCAGCCTCCAGACAGGGGGCTTCATCTACAATGAGCAGTTCTTC. It codes for CASSLQTGGFIYNEQFF.

Here the CDR3 DNA reads TGTGCCAGCAGCCCCATGCCTTCTACCGGGGAGCTGTTTTTT. Amino acids: CASSPMPSTGELFF. This sequence joins TRBV7-9 and TRBJ2-2; D remains unclear. The CDR3 runs 14 residues. Trimming cost V 5 bases and J 5 bases, with 12 bases left between them. Germline loops: CDR1 SEHNR, CDR2 FQNEAQ (reference sequence).

The chain carries TRBV19 and TRBJ2-4, with TRBD2 matching 8 bases. V was clipped by 3 bases and J by 9 bases; unmatched bases: 13. CDR3 size: 16 residues. CDR1 LNHDA and CDR2 SQIVND come from the germline V gene (reference sequence). CDR3 in amino acids: CASSISGRGRVGIQYF. The CDR3 DNA sequence: TGTGCCAGTAGTATTTCCGGGAGGGGCAGGGTCGGCATTCAGTACTTC.

The chain has TRBV27 and TRBJ2-5, with no clear D. This CDR3 comprises 12 residues. Trimming removed 4 bases at V and 5 bases at J, with 8 bases between. Germline assignment: CDR1 MNHEY and CDR2 SMNVEV (reference sequence). CDR3 protein: CASSSLGETQYF. As DNA, the CDR3 is TGTGCCAGCAGTTCCCTGGGTGAGACCCAGTACTTC.

This clone was found a few times. V gene TRBV7-3 combines with J gene TRBJ2-5; D is perhaps TRBD2 (5 bases). V gave up 2 bases and J gave up 2 bases, with 6 bases separating them. CDR3 size: 13 residues. The germline CDR1 and CDR2 sequences are SGHTA and FQGTGA. CDR3 in amino acids: CASSLWEQETQYF. The CDR3 nucleotides are TGTGCCAGCAGCTTATGGGAGCAAGAGACCCAGTACTTC.

This clone is a singleton in its sample. This chain uses TRBV11-2 with TRBJ2-1; D is perhaps TRBD2 (5 bases). This CDR3 is 15 amino acids long. Between the trimmed V and J ends, which lost 1 base and 4 bases, there was a span of 11 bases. CDR1 SGHAT and CDR2 FQNNGV come from the germline V gene. The CDR3: CASSLASSRYNEQFF. The CDR3, as DNA: TGTGCCAGCAGCTTAGCGTCTAGCCGATACAATGAGCAGTTCTTC.

This clone appeared a single time. This chain links TRBV30 with TRBJ1-1, with a tentative D call TRBD1 (6 bases). V lost 4 bases and J lost 2, with 11 bases in between. The CDR3 consists of 13 residues. Germline values: CDR1 GTSNPN, CDR2 SVGIG (reference sequence). The CDR3 DNA is TGTGCCTGGACTCGACAGGTAAACACTGAAGCTTTCTTT. This encodes CAWTRQVNTEAFF.

The chain links TRBV6-5 to TRBJ1-5; tentative D call: TRBD1 (5 bases). CDR3 size: 13 residues. V shed 2 bases and J shed 7 bases, with 9 bases lying between them. Germline V gives CDR1 MNHEY, CDR2 SVGAGI. Here the CDR3 DNA reads TGTGCCAGCAGTTACGCGGGGGAGCAGCCCCAGCATTTT. Its protein is CASSYAGEQPQHF.

V gene TRBV4-1 combines with J gene TRBJ2-3; D call uncertain. The CDR3 is 17 residues long. Between the trimmed V and J ends, which lost 4 bases and 2 bases, there was a span of 19 bases. Germline loops: CDR1 MGHRA, CDR2 YSYEKL. CDR3 coding DNA: TGCGCCAGCAGCCCTCCGGCCCCCCAAAACCCCACAGATACGCAGTATTTT. Its translation: CASSPPAPQNPTDTQYF.

This clone has only a few counts. The chain is built from TRBV5-6 and TRBJ2-7; 7 bases line up with TRBD1. The CDR3 extends over 13 amino acids. Germline trimming cut 4 bases from V and 5 bases from J; bases unmatched to any gene: 6. From germline, CDR1 is SGHDT and CDR2 YYEEEE. CDR3 DNA: TGTGCCAGCAGCCTAAACGACAGGGACGAGCAGTACTTC. Its protein product is CASSLNDRDEQYF.

The V and J genes are TRBV5-1 and TRBJ1-1; possible D gene TRBD1, 5 bases. This CDR3 comprises 14 residues. CDR1 and CDR2 from the germline V gene are SGHRS and YFSETQ. Trimming cost V 4 bases and J 5 bases, with 15 bases left between them. DNA of the CDR3: TGCGCCAGCAGCGGGTGGGACTCCGTAACTGAAGCTTTCTTT. Protein: CASSGWDSVTEAFF.

The chain joins TRBV7-3 to TRBJ2-1; D is perhaps TRBD2 (6 bases). There are 16 residues in the CDR3. The germline V and J ends were trimmed by 6 bases and 1 base, with 16 bases remaining between them. The germline V gene has CDR1 SGHTA and CDR2 FQGTGA. As DNA, the CDR3 is TGTGCCAGCAGAAAAGGCGACGGGGGTTCCTACAATGAGCAGTTCTTC. Translation gives CASRKGDGGSYNEQFF.

The J gene is TRBJ1-1, the V gene TRBV5-1; perhaps TRBD1 as D (5 bases). Deletions cut 4 bases from V and 5 bases from J, with 18 bases between. This CDR3 spans 15 amino acids. Per the germline V gene, CDR1 is SGHRS and CDR2 is YFSETQ. The CDR3 spells CASSQGGGRSTEAFF. CDR3 sequence (DNA): TGCGCCAGCAGCCAGGGAGGCGGTCGCTCTACTGAAGCTTTCTTT.

The chain joins TRBV10-3 to TRBJ2-5; D not resolved. The germline gives CDR1 ENHRY, CDR2 SYGVKD. V lost 2 bases to trimming and J lost 0 bases, with 16 bases between them. This CDR3 has 17 residues. This CDR3 reads CAISEPGEPSYQETQYF. The CDR3 DNA sequence: TGTGCCATCAGTGAGCCGGGCGAGCCCTCGTACCAAGAGACCCAGTACTTC.